This TCR beta chain came from a study of early T cells in non-severe SARS-CoV-2 infection. Study context: From unsorted whole blood, bulk RNA was sequenced, and the chains remained unpaired. Study conclusions and caveats: Comparison of clonotypes with VDJdb favored anti-spike CD8 responses while missing private and CD4 specificities.

Unique molecular identifiers (one per individual cDNA molecule) were attached. TCRdb recomputed calls from the 5' RACE reads with MiXCR, one row per CDR3 protein. The sample holds roughly 53,000 distinct CDR3 sequences, about 10% seen once. This clonotype was detected ten times or more. Its target is not known. Trimming pared 2 bases from V and 6 bases from J, leaving 23 bases between. In germline, CDR1 is MGHRA, CDR2 YSYEKL. The CDR3 runs 17 residues. Material: whole blood, obtained at baseline. The gene calls are TRBV4-1 and TRBJ2-7; D is unresolved. The receptor was isolated from an adult who was a healthcare worker with PCR-confirmed SARS-CoV-2 infection or an uninfected control (not recorded which). For the CDR3, the DNA is TGCGCCAGCAGCCAACAGTCCATCCCTCCCGGGTTGAGCGAGCAGTACTTC. Amino acids: CASSQQSIPPGLSEQYF.